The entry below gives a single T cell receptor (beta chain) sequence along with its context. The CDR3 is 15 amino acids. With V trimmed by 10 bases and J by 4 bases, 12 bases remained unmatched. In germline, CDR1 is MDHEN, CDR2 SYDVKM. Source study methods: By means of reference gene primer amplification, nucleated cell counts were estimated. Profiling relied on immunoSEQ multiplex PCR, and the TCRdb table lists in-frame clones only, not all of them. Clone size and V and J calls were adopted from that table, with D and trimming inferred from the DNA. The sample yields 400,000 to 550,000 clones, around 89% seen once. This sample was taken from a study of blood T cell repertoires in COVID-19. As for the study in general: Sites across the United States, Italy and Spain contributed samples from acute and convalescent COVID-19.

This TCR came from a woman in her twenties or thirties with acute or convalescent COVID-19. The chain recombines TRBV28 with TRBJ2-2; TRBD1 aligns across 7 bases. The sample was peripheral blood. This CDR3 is CAIQEQGYSTGELFF. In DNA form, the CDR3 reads TGTGCCATCCAAGAACAGGGGTACAGCACCGGGGAGCTGTTTTTT.